A selection of T cell receptor beta chains follows, all from one sample in a study of blood T cell repertoires in COVID-19. Clones were sequenced by immunoSEQ multiplex PCR, and TCRdb holds only the in-frame ones, with some missing. The data show about 260,000 clones, about 90% seen once. Sequenced material: peripheral blood. The receptors stem from a woman in her 50s with acute or convalescent COVID-19. The CDR3 runs from the conserved cysteine through the conserved F or W. D genes are given only for firm matches. A row's size may be missing; if present it is once, few, many or a size class.

V gene: TRBV24-1
clone size: .
D gene: .
J gene: TRBJ2-5
CDR3 DNA: TGTGCCACCAGTGACCCAACCGACAGTCAAGAGACCCAGTACTTC
CDR3 protein: CATSDPTDSQETQYF

V gene: TRBV28
clone size: .
D gene: .
J gene: TRBJ2-2
CDR3 DNA: TGTGCCAGCAGAAGAGCCCGGGAGCTGAACACCGGGGAGCTGTTTTTT
CDR3 protein: CASRRARELNTGELFF

V gene: TRBV19
clone size: once
D gene: .
J gene: TRBJ2-3
CDR3 DNA: TGTGCCAGTAGGGCCCCCCTCAGGGGCGTCACAGATACGCAGTATTTT
CDR3 protein: CASRAPLRGVTDTQYF

V gene: TRBV9
clone size: once
D gene: TRBD1
J gene: TRBJ1-1
CDR3 DNA: TGTGCCAGCAGCGTACAGACAGGGGCGAGTGAAGCTTTCTTT
CDR3 protein: CASSVQTGASEAFF

V gene: TRBV9
clone size: .
D gene: .
J gene: TRBJ2-5
CDR3 DNA: TGTGCCAGCAGCGTAGCAGGGGGACTTAGGGAGACCCAGTACTTC
CDR3 protein: CASSVAGGLRETQYF

V gene: TRBV19
clone size: .
D gene: .
J gene: TRBJ2-7
CDR3 DNA: TGTGCCAGTAGTATTAGGAGTTACGAGCAGTACTTC
CDR3 protein: CASSIRSYEQYF

V gene: TRBV7-2
clone size: .
D gene: TRBD1
J gene: TRBJ1-5
CDR3 DNA: TGTGCCAGCAGCTTAACCGGGACAGGGATTGGTCAGCCCCAGCATTTT
CDR3 protein: CASSLTGTGIGQPQHF

V gene: TRBV19
clone size: .
D gene: TRBD1
J gene: TRBJ1-6
CDR3 DNA: TGTGCCAGTAGTTCCCGGGACAGCGATAATTCACCCCTCCACTTT
CDR3 protein: CASSSRDSDNSPLHF

V gene: TRBV6-5
clone size: .
D gene: TRBD1
J gene: TRBJ1-2
CDR3 DNA: TGTGCCAGCAGTTACGTGGGGGAACAGGGGTATGGCTACACCTTC
CDR3 protein: CASSYVGEQGYGYTF

V gene: TRBV5-5
clone size: .
D gene: TRBD1
J gene: TRBJ2-5
CDR3 DNA: TGTGCCAGCAGCTACCCTGGGGCAGGGGGCGCGGAGACCCAGTACTTC
CDR3 protein: CASSYPGAGGAETQYF

V gene: TRBV27
clone size: .
D gene: TRBD2
J gene: TRBJ2-4
CDR3 DNA: TGTGCCAGCAGTAATAGCGGGGGTAAAAACATTCAGTACTTC
CDR3 protein: CASSNSGGKNIQYF

V gene: TRBV5-6
clone size: .
D gene: TRBD1
J gene: TRBJ2-7
CDR3 DNA: TGTGCCAGCAGCGCAGTACAGGGGTTAGCTAGCCAGCAGTACTTC
CDR3 protein: CASSAVQGLASQQYF

V gene: TRBV7-2
clone size: .
D gene: TRBD1
J gene: TRBJ1-4
CDR3 DNA: TGTGCCAGCAGCTTCGACAGGGTTGGGGAAAAACTGTTTTTT
CDR3 protein: CASSFDRVGEKLFF

V gene: TRBV6-1
clone size: .
D gene: TRBD2
J gene: TRBJ2-3
CDR3 DNA: TGTGCCAGCAGTGTCTCGGGACTAGCGGGAAGCACAGATACGCAGTATTTT
CDR3 protein: CASSVSGLAGSTDTQYF

V gene: TRBV7-3
clone size: .
D gene: .
J gene: TRBJ2-7
CDR3 DNA: TGTGCCAGCAGCTTAACCGGGAAGGTGAAGCGAGGGGGTCACTACGAGCAGTACTTC
CDR3 protein: CASSLTGKVKRGGHYEQYF

V gene: TRBV19
clone size: .
D gene: TRBD2
J gene: TRBJ2-7
CDR3 DNA: TGTGCCAGTAGTATGATAGCGGGTGACTACGAGCAGTACTTC
CDR3 protein: CASSMIAGDYEQYF

V gene: TRBV30
clone size: .
D gene: .
J gene: TRBJ1-3
CDR3 DNA: TGTGCCTGGAGTGCCCAGTTAACTGGAAACACCATATATTTT
CDR3 protein: CAWSAQLTGNTIYF

V gene: TRBV5-6
clone size: .
D gene: TRBD2
J gene: TRBJ2-7
CDR3 DNA: TGTGCCAGCAGCTGGGGACTAGCGGTGAGGGAGCAGTACTTC
CDR3 protein: CASSWGLAVREQYF

V gene: TRBV10-3
clone size: .
D gene: .
J gene: TRBJ2-5
CDR3 DNA: TGTGCCATCAGCAGGCCGCAAGAGACCCAGTACTTC
CDR3 protein: CAISRPQETQYF

V gene: TRBV30
clone size: .
D gene: .
J gene: TRBJ1-4
CDR3 DNA: TGTGCCTGGAGTGTGGACATAGGGAATGAAAAACTGTTTTTT
CDR3 protein: CAWSVDIGNEKLFF

V gene: TRBV30
clone size: .
D gene: .
J gene: TRBJ2-7
CDR3 DNA: TGTGCCTGGACGGAGGCAGGGGAGGGCGAGCAGTACTTC
CDR3 protein: CAWTEAGEGEQYF

V gene: TRBV28
clone size: .
D gene: TRBD1
J gene: TRBJ2-3
CDR3 DNA: TGTGCCAGCAGTTTAACCCGGACAGGCCCCGCGTCGTATACGCAGTATTTT
CDR3 protein: CASSLTRTGPASYTQYF

V gene: TRBV19
clone size: .
D gene: .
J gene: TRBJ1-2
CDR3 DNA: TGTGCCAGTAGTATCGGGGACTATGGCTACACCTTC
CDR3 protein: CASSIGDYGYTF

V gene: TRBV18
clone size: few
D gene: TRBD2
J gene: TRBJ2-3
CDR3 DNA: TGTGCCAGCTCACCACCTTTACTAGCGGGAGAGGCTACGCAGTATTTT
CDR3 protein: CASSPPLLAGEATQYF

V gene: TRBV20-1
clone size: .
D gene: TRBD2
J gene: TRBJ2-5
CDR3 DNA: TGCAGTGCTAGTGCACTAGCGGGAGGGCCGGGGACCCAGTACTTC
CDR3 protein: CSASALAGGPGTQYF

V gene: TRBV19
clone size: .
D gene: .
J gene: TRBJ1-5
CDR3 DNA: TGTGCCAGTAGTATGGGGGGGTTCAATCAGCCCCAGCATTTT
CDR3 protein: CASSMGGFNQPQHF

V gene: TRBV28
clone size: .
D gene: .
J gene: TRBJ1-5
CDR3 DNA: TGTGCCAGCAGTCCAAGTGGGGGGGTGCCTAGGCCCCAGCATTTT
CDR3 protein: CASSPSGGVPRPQHF

V gene: TRBV29-1
clone size: .
D gene: .
J gene: TRBJ1-5
CDR3 DNA: TGCAGCGTTCGGGATAGCAATCAGCCCCAGCATTTT
CDR3 protein: CSVRDSNQPQHF

V gene: TRBV7-2
clone size: .
D gene: .
J gene: TRBJ1-2
CDR3 DNA: TGTGCCAGCAGCCCGAAGGGGCAGGGTATCTATGGCTACACCTTC
CDR3 protein: CASSPKGQGIYGYTF

V gene: TRBV6-6
clone size: .
D gene: .
J gene: TRBJ2-2
CDR3 DNA: TGTGCCAGCAAATTGGGAGCGAACACCGGGGAGCTGTTTTTT
CDR3 protein: CASKLGANTGELFF

V gene: TRBV4-2
clone size: .
D gene: .
J gene: TRBJ1-3
CDR3 DNA: TGTGCCAGCAGCGGAGGAGGGTTCTCTGGAAACACCATATATTTT
CDR3 protein: CASSGGGFSGNTIYF

V gene: TRBV9
clone size: .
D gene: .
J gene: TRBJ1-1
CDR3 DNA: TGTGCCAGCAGCTCCCCACCTGGGCTCCCCCTTACTGAAGCTTTCTTT
CDR3 protein: CASSSPPGLPLTEAFF

V gene: TRBV19
clone size: .
D gene: .
J gene: TRBJ2-7
CDR3 DNA: TGTGCCAGTAGTATAGCCAGTACCACCTACGAGCAGTACTTC
CDR3 protein: CASSIASTTYEQYF

V gene: TRBV29-1
clone size: .
D gene: TRBD1
J gene: TRBJ1-1
CDR3 DNA: TGCAGCGTTGGGACAGGGCAACGGACTGAAGCTTTCTTT
CDR3 protein: CSVGTGQRTEAFF

V gene: TRBV6-5
clone size: .
D gene: .
J gene: TRBJ2-7
CDR3 DNA: TGTGCCAGCAGTTACTCCCTTGGTGGCAACTACGAGCAGTACTTC
CDR3 protein: CASSYSLGGNYEQYF

V gene: TRBV5-4
clone size: .
D gene: .
J gene: TRBJ2-2
CDR3 DNA: TGTGCCAGCAGCCCGAGGACAGGAGGGGCCGGGGAGCTGTTTTTT
CDR3 protein: CASSPRTGGAGELFF

V gene: TRBV6-4
clone size: .
D gene: TRBD2
J gene: TRBJ2-5
CDR3 DNA: TGTGCCCTCCTTAGCGGGAATAAGGAGACCCAGTACTTC
CDR3 protein: CALLSGNKETQYF

V gene: TRBV14
clone size: .
D gene: TRBD2
J gene: TRBJ2-1
CDR3 DNA: TGTGCCAGCAGCCGATTAGGCAGCGGGAGCTACAATGAGCAGTTCTTC
CDR3 protein: CASSRLGSGSYNEQFF

V gene: TRBV3-1/TRBV3-2
clone size: .
D gene: .
J gene: TRBJ2-7
CDR3 DNA: TGTGCCAGCAGCGATACAGTGGTTAAGGAGCAGTACTTC
CDR3 protein: CASSDTVVKEQYF

V gene: TRBV11-1
clone size: .
D gene: .
J gene: TRBJ1-2
CDR3 DNA: TGTGCCAGCAGCTTAGCCGGGGGACTCTATGGCTACACCTTC
CDR3 protein: CASSLAGGLYGYTF

V gene: TRBV19
clone size: .
D gene: TRBD2
J gene: TRBJ2-7
CDR3 DNA: TGTGCCAGTAGCGTGGACGGGACTAGCCCCTACGAGCAGTACTTC
CDR3 protein: CASSVDGTSPYEQYF

V gene: TRBV28
clone size: .
D gene: TRBD2
J gene: TRBJ2-5
CDR3 DNA: TGTGCCAGCAGTTGGGCGAAGACTAGCGGAAACCAAGAGACCCAGTACTTC
CDR3 protein: CASSWAKTSGNQETQYF

V gene: TRBV7-3
clone size: .
D gene: TRBD2
J gene: TRBJ2-7
CDR3 DNA: TGTGCCAGCAGAACGGGACTAGCGGGTTACGAGCAGTACTTC
CDR3 protein: CASRTGLAGYEQYF

V gene: TRBV27
clone size: few
D gene: .
J gene: TRBJ2-1
CDR3 DNA: TGTGCCAGCAGTTATCTAGGGTGGCGGGATGAGCAGTTCTTC
CDR3 protein: CASSYLGWRDEQFF

V gene: TRBV5-1
clone size: .
D gene: .
J gene: TRBJ2-5
CDR3 DNA: TGCGCCAGCAGCCAAGGACAGATCCAAGAGACCCAGTACTTC
CDR3 protein: CASSQGQIQETQYF

V gene: TRBV7-3
clone size: .
D gene: .
J gene: TRBJ2-1
CDR3 DNA: TGTGCCAGCAGCCTGGGGCAGCCCAATGAGCAGTTCTTC
CDR3 protein: CASSLGQPNEQFF

V gene: TRBV19
clone size: .
D gene: TRBD2
J gene: TRBJ2-7
CDR3 DNA: TGTGCCAGTTCGGACCCTAGCGGTACCTCCTACGAGCAGTACTTC
CDR3 protein: CASSDPSGTSYEQYF

V gene: TRBV5-1
clone size: .
D gene: .
J gene: TRBJ2-3
CDR3 DNA: TGCGCCAGCAGCTCAACAGCCACAGATACGCAGTATTTT
CDR3 protein: CASSSTATDTQYF

V gene: TRBV11-2
clone size: .
D gene: TRBD1
J gene: TRBJ2-7
CDR3 DNA: TGTGCCAGCAGCTGGACAGGGTCCTACGAGCAGTACTTC
CDR3 protein: CASSWTGSYEQYF

V gene: TRBV5-1
clone size: .
D gene: TRBD1
J gene: TRBJ2-2
CDR3 DNA: TGCGCCAGTAGCTTGGTCAGGGACAGGGTCGGCACCGGGGAGCTGTTTTTT
CDR3 protein: CASSLVRDRVGTGELFF

V gene: TRBV6-5
clone size: .
D gene: .
J gene: TRBJ2-3
CDR3 DNA: TGTGCCAGCAGCCCCGGGGGATACACAGATACGCAGTATTTT
CDR3 protein: CASSPGGYTDTQYF